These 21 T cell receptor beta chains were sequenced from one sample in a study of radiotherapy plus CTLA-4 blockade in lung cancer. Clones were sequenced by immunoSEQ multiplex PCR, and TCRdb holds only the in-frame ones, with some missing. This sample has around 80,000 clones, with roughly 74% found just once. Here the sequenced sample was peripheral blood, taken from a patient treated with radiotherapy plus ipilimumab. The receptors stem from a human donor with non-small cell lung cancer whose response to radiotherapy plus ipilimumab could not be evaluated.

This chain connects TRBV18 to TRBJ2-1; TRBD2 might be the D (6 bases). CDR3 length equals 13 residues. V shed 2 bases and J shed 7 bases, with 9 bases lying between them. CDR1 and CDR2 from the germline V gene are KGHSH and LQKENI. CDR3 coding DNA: TGTGCCAGCTCACCATGGGAGGCAAATGAGCAGTTCTTC. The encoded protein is CASSPWEANEQFF.

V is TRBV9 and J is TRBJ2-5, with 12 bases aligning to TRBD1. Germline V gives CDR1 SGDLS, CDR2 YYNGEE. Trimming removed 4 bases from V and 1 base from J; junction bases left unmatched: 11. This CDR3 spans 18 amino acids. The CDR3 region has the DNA TGTGCCAGCAGCCGCGGAGGGACAGGGGGCGCCGGCCAAGAGACCCAGTACTTC. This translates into CASSRGGTGGAGQETQYF.

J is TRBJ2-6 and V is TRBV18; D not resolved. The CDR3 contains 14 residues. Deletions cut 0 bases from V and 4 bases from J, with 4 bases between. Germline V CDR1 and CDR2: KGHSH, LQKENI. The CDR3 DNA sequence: TGTGCCAGCTCACCACCGAGCGGGGCCAACGTCCTGACTTTC. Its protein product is CASSPPSGANVLTF. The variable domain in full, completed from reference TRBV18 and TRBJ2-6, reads NAGVMQNPRHLVRRRGQEARLRCSPMKGHSHVYWYRQLPEEGLKFMVYLQKENIIDESGMPKERFSAEFPKEGPSILRIQQVVRGDSAAYFCASSPPSGANVLTFGAGSRLTVL.

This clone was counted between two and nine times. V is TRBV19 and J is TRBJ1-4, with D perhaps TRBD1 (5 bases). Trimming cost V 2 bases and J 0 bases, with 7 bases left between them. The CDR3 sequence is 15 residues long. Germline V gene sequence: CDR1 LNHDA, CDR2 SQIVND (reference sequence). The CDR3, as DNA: TGTGCCAGTAGTATAAACAGGCCAACTAATGAAAAACTGTTTTTT. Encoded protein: CASSINRPTNEKLFF. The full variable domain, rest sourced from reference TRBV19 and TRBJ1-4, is DGGITQSPKYLFRKEGQNVTLSCEQNLNHDAMYWYRQDPGQGLRLIYYSQIVNDFQKGDIAEGYSVSREKKESFPLTVTSAQKNPTAFYLCASSINRPTNEKLFFGSGTQLSVL.

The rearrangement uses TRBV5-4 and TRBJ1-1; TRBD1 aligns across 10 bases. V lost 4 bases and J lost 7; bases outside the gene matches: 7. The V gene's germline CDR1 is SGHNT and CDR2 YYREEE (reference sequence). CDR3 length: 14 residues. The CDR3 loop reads CASSPGQGRDEAFF. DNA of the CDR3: TGTGCCAGCAGCCCGGGACAGGGGAGGGATGAAGCTTTCTTT.

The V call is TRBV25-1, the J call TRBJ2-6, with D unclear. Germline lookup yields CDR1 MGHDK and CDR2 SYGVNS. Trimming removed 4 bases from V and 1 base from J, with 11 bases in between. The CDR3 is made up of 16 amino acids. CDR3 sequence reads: CASSATFPSGANVLTF. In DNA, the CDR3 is TGTGCCAGCAGTGCGACATTCCCGTCTGGGGCCAACGTCCTGACTTTC.

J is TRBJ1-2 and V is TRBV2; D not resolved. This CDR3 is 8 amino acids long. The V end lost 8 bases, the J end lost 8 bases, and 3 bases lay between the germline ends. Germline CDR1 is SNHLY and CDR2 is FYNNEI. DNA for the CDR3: TGTGCCAGCCAAGGCTACACCTTC. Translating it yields CASQGYTF.

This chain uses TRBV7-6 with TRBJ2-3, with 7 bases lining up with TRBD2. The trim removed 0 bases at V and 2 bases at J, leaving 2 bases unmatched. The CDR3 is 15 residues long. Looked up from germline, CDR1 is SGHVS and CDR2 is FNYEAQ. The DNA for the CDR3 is TGTGCCAGCAGCTTAGCCGGGACTAACACAGATACGCAGTATTTT. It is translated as CASSLAGTNTDTQYF.

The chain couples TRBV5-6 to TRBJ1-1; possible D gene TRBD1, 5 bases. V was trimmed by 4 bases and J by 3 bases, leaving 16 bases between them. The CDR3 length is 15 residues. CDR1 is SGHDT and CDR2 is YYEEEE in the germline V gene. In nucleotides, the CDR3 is TGTGCCAGCAGCCCCCCGTGGGGGGGGGACACTGAAGCTTTCTTT. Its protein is CASSPPWGGDTEAFF.

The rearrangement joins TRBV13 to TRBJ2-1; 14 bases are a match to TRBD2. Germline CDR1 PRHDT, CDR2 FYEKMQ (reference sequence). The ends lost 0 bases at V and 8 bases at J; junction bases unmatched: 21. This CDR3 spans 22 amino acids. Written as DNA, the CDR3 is TGTGCCAGCAGCTTAGGCCCCTCCTTAATGGGGACTAGCGGGGGAAGGGACGATGAGCAGTTCTTC. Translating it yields CASSLGPSLMGTSGGRDDEQFF.

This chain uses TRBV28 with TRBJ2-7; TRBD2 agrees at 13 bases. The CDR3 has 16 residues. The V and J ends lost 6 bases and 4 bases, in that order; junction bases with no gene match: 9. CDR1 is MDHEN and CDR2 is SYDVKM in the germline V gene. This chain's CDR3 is CASSLGLAGVKYEQYF. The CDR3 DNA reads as TGTGCCAGCAGCCTAGGACTAGCGGGGGTCAAATACGAGCAGTACTTC. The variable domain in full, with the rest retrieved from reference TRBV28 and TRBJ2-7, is DVKVTQSSRYLVKRTGEKVFLECVQDMDHENMFWYRQDPGLGLRLIYFSYDVKMKEKGDIPEGYSVSREKKERFSLILESASTNQTSMYLCASSLGLAGVKYEQYFGPGTRLTVT.

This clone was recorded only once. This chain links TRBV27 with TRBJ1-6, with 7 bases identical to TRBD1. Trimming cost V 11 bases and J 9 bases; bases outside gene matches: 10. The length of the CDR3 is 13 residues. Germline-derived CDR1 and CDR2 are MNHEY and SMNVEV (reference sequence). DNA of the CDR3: TGTGCCTCTCTCCGGACAGGCGGTTCACCCCTCCACTTT. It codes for CASLRTGGSPLHF.

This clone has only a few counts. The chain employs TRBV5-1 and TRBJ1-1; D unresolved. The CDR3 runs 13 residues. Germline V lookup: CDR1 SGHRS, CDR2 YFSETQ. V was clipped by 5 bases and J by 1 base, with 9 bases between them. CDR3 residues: CASRVQRNTEAFF. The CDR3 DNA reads TGCGCCAGCAGAGTACAAAGGAACACTGAAGCTTTCTTT.

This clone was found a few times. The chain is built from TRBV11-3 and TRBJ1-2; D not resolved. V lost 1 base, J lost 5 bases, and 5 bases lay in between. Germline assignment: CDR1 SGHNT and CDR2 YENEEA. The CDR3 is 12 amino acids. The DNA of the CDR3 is TGTGCCAGCAGCTTAGGTCTATATGGCTACACCTTC. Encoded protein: CASSLGLYGYTF.

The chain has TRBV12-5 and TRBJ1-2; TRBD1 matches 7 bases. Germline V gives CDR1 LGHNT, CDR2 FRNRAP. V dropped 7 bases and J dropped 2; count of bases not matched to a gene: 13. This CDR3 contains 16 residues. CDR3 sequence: CASAYSPDRANYGYTF. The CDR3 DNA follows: TGTGCTAGTGCCTACTCCCCCGACAGGGCGAACTATGGCTACACCTTC.

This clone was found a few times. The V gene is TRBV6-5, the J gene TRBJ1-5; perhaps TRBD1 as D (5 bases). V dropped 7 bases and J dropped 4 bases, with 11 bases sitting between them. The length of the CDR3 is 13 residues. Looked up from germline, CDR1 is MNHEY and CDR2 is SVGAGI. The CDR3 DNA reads TGTGCCAGCACCTTGACAGAAAATCAGCCCCAGCATTTT. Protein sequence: CASTLTENQPQHF.

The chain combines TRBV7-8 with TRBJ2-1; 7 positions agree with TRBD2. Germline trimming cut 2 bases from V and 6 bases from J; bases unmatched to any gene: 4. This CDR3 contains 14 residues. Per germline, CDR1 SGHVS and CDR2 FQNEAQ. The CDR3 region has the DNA TGTGCCAGCAGCTTACAGGGAGGGAGCAATGAGCAGTTCTTC. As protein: CASSLQGGSNEQFF. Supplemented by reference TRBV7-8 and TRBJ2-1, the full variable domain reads GAGVSQSPRYKVAKRGQDVALRCDPISGHVSLFWYQQALGQGPEFLTYFQNEAQLDKSGLPSDRFFAERPEGSVSTLKIQRTQQEDSAVYLCASSLQGGSNEQFFGPGTRLTVL.

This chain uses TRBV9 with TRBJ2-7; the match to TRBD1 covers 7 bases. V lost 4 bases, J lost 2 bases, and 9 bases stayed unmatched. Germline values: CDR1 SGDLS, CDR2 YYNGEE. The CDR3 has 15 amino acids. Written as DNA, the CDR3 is TGTGCCAGCAGCCAGCGACAGGGCCTTACCTACGAGCAGTACTTC. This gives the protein CASSQRQGLTYEQYF.

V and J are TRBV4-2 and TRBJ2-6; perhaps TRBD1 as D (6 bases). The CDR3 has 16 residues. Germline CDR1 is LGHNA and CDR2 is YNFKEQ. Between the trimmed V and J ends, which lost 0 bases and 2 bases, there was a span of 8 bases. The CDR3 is CASSQDTGPGANVLTF. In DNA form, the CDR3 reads TGTGCCAGCAGCCAAGATACAGGGCCTGGGGCCAACGTCCTGACTTTC.

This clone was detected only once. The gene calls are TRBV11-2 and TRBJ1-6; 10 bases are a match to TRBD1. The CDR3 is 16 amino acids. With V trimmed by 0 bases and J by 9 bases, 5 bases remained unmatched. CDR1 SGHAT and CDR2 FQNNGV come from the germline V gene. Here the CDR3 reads CASSLEYRDRGSPLHF. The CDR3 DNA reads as TGTGCCAGCAGCTTAGAATATAGGGACAGGGGTTCACCCCTCCACTTT.

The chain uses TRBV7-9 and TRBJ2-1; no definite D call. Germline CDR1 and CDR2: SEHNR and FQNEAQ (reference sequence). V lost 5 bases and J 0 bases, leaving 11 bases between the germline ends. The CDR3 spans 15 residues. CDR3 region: CASSPRDGSYNEQFF. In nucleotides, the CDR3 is TGTGCCAGCAGCCCCCGCGATGGCTCCTACAATGAGCAGTTCTTC.